This TCR beta chain was identified during a study of blood T cell repertoires in COVID-19. Study-wide context: Collection of acute and convalescent COVID-19 samples took place in the United States, Italy and Spain. The cDNA or gDNA used as material had been derived from T cells, B-cell-depleted T cells, or PBMCs.

Germline CDR1 and CDR2: KGHSH and LQKENI. J gave up 5 bases and V 4 bases, and 2 bases lay outside the gene matches. CDR3 length: 12 amino acids. Enrolment of Seattle patients took place during active infection, and they were followed longitudinally. Methods used by the authors: It was from reference gene primer amplification that nucleated cell counts were estimated. Assay used: immunoSEQ multiplex PCR; TCRdb lists only in-frame clones, some missing. V and J calls and clone size are given by that table; D and trimming were obtained from the DNA. This sample has around 470,000 clones, with approximately 89% found just once.

The sample consisted of peripheral blood. The receptor's source is a man aged 18 to 35 with COVID-19, enrolled during active disease. V usage is TRBV18 and J usage is TRBJ2-7; the match to TRBD1 covers 7 bases. The CDR3 is CASSRQGDEQYF. The DNA of the CDR3 is TGTGCCAGCTCACGACAGGGCGACGAGCAGTACTTC. Complete variable domain (other parts from reference TRBV18 and TRBJ2-7): NAGVMQNPRHLVRRRGQEARLRCSPMKGHSHVYWYRQLPEEGLKFMVYLQKENIIDESGMPKERFSAEFPKEGPSILRIQQVVRGDSAAYFCASSRQGDEQYFGPGTRLTVT.